These 13 T cell receptor beta chains were all obtained from the same sample, sequenced in a study of chemoradiotherapy in HPV16-positive cancers. Profiling relied on immunoSEQ multiplex PCR, and the TCRdb table lists in-frame clones only, not all of them. This table holds approximately 7,000 clones, less than 85% found once. The sequenced sample was tumor tissue, obtained from a patient who underwent chemoradiotherapy. Source of these receptors: a human donor with HPV-associated anogenital cancer.

The rearrangement joins TRBV28 to TRBJ1-6; D is unclear. Germline-derived CDR1 and CDR2 are MDHEN and SYDVKM. This CDR3 is 15 amino acids long. V dropped 3 bases and J dropped 2 bases, with 8 bases sitting between them. The DNA for the CDR3 is TGTGCCAGCAGTTTGCTCGGCACCTATAATTCACCCCTCCACTTT. Amino acid sequence: CASSLLGTYNSPLHF.

This rearrangement joins TRBV4-3 to TRBJ2-7, with TRBD1 matching 9 bases. Losses at the gene ends were 4 bases for V and 6 bases for J; bases not matched to a gene: 10. Germline CDR1 LGHNA, CDR2 YSLEER. The CDR3 totals 15 residues. Written as DNA, the CDR3 is TGCGCCAGCAGCCCGGCGAGGGACAGGGTAGGCGAGCAGTACTTC. Protein product: CASSPARDRVGEQYF.

Here the CDR3 reads CASSLVGLAGGRDEQFF. The CDR3 DNA sequence: TGTGCCAGCAGCTTAGTAGGACTAGCGGGGGGGCGGGATGAGCAGTTCTTC. The V and J genes are TRBV7-2 and TRBJ2-1, with 15 bases identical to TRBD2. The CDR3 contains 17 residues. The V and J ends lost 1 base and 8 bases, in that order; junction bases with no gene match: 6. Germline lookup yields CDR1 SGHTA and CDR2 FQGNSA.

The V gene is TRBV7-6, the J gene TRBJ2-1, with 8 bases matching TRBD1. Trimming took 4 bases from V and 8 from J; bases not matched to a gene: 7. Per germline, CDR1 SGHVS and CDR2 FNYEAQ. The CDR3 is made up of 14 amino acids. CDR3 sequence: CASSYEGQGDEQFF. CDR3 DNA sequence: TGTGCCAGCAGCTACGAAGGACAGGGCGATGAGCAGTTCTTC. The full variable domain, its missing parts supplied by reference TRBV7-6 and TRBJ2-1, is GAGVSQSPRYKVTKRGQDVALRCDPISGHVSLYWYRQALGQGPEFLTYFNYEAQQDKSGLPNDRFSAERPEGSISTLTIQRTEQRDSAMYRCASSYEGQGDEQFFGPGTRLTVL.

The genes are TRBV9 and TRBJ2-1; perhaps TRBD2 as D (7 bases). The CDR3 sequence is 18 residues long. The germline gives CDR1 SGDLS, CDR2 YYNGEE. V lost 7 bases, J lost 3 bases, and 26 bases lay in between. Here the CDR3 reads CASGRGGSAGTYYNEQFF. The DNA for the CDR3 is TGTGCCAGCGGAAGGGGGGGGTCGGCGGGGACTTACTACAATGAGCAGTTCTTC.

The V gene is TRBV15, the J gene TRBJ2-3, with TRBD2 as a possible D gene (6 bases). This CDR3 spans 14 amino acids. V was trimmed by 1 base and J by 4 bases, leaving 9 bases between them. CDR1 LNHNV and CDR2 YYDKDF come from the germline V gene (reference sequence). CDR3 amino acids: CATSRGDSADTQYF. CDR3 DNA: TGTGCCACCAGCAGAGGGGACTCAGCAGATACGCAGTATTTT. Looking up the rest from reference TRBV15 and TRBJ2-3 gives the full variable domain: DAMVIQNPRYQVTQFGKPVTLSCSQTLNHNVMYWYQQKSSQAPKLLFHYYDKDFNNEADTPDNFQSRRPNTSFCFLDIRSPGLGDTAMYLCATSRGDSADTQYFGPGTRLTVL.

The chain combines TRBV7-8 with TRBJ1-3; 7 bases fit TRBD1. Germline V lookup: CDR1 SGHVS, CDR2 FQNEAQ. The J segment lost 6 bases and the V segment lost 1 base, leaving 9 bases of the junction unmatched. The CDR3 is 16 residues long. CDR3 nucleotides: TGTGCCAGCAGCTTAGGTGTCTGGACAGGCGCAAACACCATATATTTT. Encoded protein: CASSLGVWTGANTIYF.

CDR3 sequence reads: CASSPLRGQGPNSPLHF. CDR3 coding DNA: TGTGCCAGCAGCCCCTTGAGGGGACAGGGGCCTAATTCACCCCTCCACTTT. This chain connects TRBV5-5 to TRBJ1-6; TRBD1 agrees at 10 bases. The CDR3 runs to 17 residues. Germline V lookup: CDR1 SGHKS, CDR2 YYEKEE (reference sequence). Trimming took 4 bases from V and 6 from J; bases not matched to a gene: 10. The full variable domain, completed using reference TRBV5-5 and TRBJ1-6, is DAGVTQSPTHLIKTRGQQVTLRCSPISGHKSVSWYQQVLGQGPQFIFQYYEKEERGRGNFPDRFSARQFPNYSSELNVNALLLGDSALYLCASSPLRGQGPNSPLHFGNGTRLTVT.

This chain connects TRBV30 to TRBJ2-3, with a weak D call TRBD1 (6 bases). The CDR3 contains 12 residues. Germline CDR1 GTSNPN, CDR2 SVGIG (reference sequence). V lost 7 bases and J lost 6, with 14 bases in between. The CDR3 DNA is TGTGCCTTACAGGGAAGGGGGGATACGCAGTATTTT. Protein product: CALQGRGDTQYF. The variable domain in full, completed from reference TRBV30 and TRBJ2-3, reads SQTIHQWPATLVQPVGSPLSLECTVEGTSNPNLYWYRQAAGRGLQLLFYSVGIGQISSEVPQNLSASRPQDRQFILSSKKLLLSDSGFYLCALQGRGDTQYFGPGTRLTVL.

The sample holds a few counts of this clone. The genes are TRBV28 and TRBJ1-3, with 10 bases that match TRBD1. The junction had 5 bases not matched to a gene; V was cut back by 1 base and J by 2 bases. The CDR3 has 17 amino acids. Looked up from germline, CDR1 is MDHEN and CDR2 is SYDVKM. The chain's CDR3 is CASSLYGGTGAGNTIYF. DNA of the CDR3: TGTGCCAGCAGTTTATACGGTGGGACAGGGGCTGGAAACACCATATATTTT. The entire variable domain, with the rest obtained from reference TRBV28 and TRBJ1-3, is as follows: DVKVTQSSRYLVKRTGEKVFLECVQDMDHENMFWYRQDPGLGLRLIYFSYDVKMKEKGDIPEGYSVSREKKERFSLILESASTNQTSMYLCASSLYGGTGAGNTIYFGEGSWLTVV.

This clone was observed a single time. Other DNA variants within this sample encode the same CDR3. The rearrangement joins TRBV28 to TRBJ1-5; the D gene is possibly TRBD1 (5 bases). The germline gives CDR1 MDHEN, CDR2 SYDVKM. The CDR3 is 15 residues long. V lost 6 bases and J 1 base, leaving 13 bases between the germline ends. CDR3: CASRPWGDSNQPQHF. The CDR3 DNA is TGTGCCAGCAGGCCGTGGGGGGACAGCAATCAGCCCCAGCATTTT.

A single count supports this clone. The CDR3 sequence is CASSLEGRGGYTEAFF. The CDR3 nucleotides are TGCGCCAGCAGCTTGGAGGGCAGGGGAGGGTACACTGAAGCTTTCTTT. The chain is built from TRBV5-1 and TRBJ1-1, with a tentative D call TRBD1 (6 bases). The CDR3 is 16 residues long. Trimming stripped 0 bases from V and 3 bases from J, with 15 bases between. CDR1 SGHRS and CDR2 YFSETQ come from the germline V gene.

The chain has TRBV18 and TRBJ2-7; a weak D match, TRBD2 (6 bases). The CDR3 runs 17 residues. CDR1 is KGHSH, CDR2 LQKENI, per germline. Trimming cost V 4 bases and J 4 bases, with 23 bases left between them. The CDR3, as DNA: TGTGCCAGCTCACGCTCAACAAATCCGGGAGTTGGGTACGAGCAGTACTTC. Protein sequence: CASSRSTNPGVGYEQYF.